This TCR beta chain was recorded in a study of OX40 agonist ivuxolimab in advanced cancers. Study background: Ivuxolimab was delivered to patients intravenously every 2 weeks at doses spanning 0.01 to 10 mg/kg. Findings and limits, study-wide: On average, a greater number of expanded clones characterised CD8+ T cells relative to CD4+.

Libraries were prepared by immunoSEQ multiplex PCR; TCRdb keeps only in-frame clonotypes and omits some of them. The sample lists about 65,000 clones, around 87% seen once, with 0.35% to 0.45% in the top ten. A note on this clone: Its target is unknown.

V was shortened by 0 bases and J by 10 bases, with 10 bases between the two germline ends. The CDR3 extends over 12 amino acids. Germline V gene lookup returns CDR1 SGHDT and CDR2 YYEEEE. The receptor was derived from an adult with an advanced solid tumor such as melanoma, head and neck, liver or kidney cancer. Source: CD4+ or CD8+ T cells sorted from blood, taken in a trial of the OX40 agonist ivuxolimab. The chain links TRBV5-6 to TRBJ1-2; possibly TRBD1 for D (6 bases). CDR3 DNA: TGTGCCAGCAGCTTGGGGACAGCTTCCTACACCTTC. Translating gives CASSLGTASYTF.